These 5 T cell receptor beta chains originate from one sample sequenced in a study of shared clonotypes between healthy human individuals. The data were produced by immunoSEQ multiplex PCR, yet TCRdb's version contains in-frame clones alone and is incomplete. The sample lists 500,000 or so clones, roughly 95% occurring once. Specimen: naive CD4+ T cells sorted from blood. Subset: CD45RA+ positively selected. The receptors here all came from a woman aged 25 to 39 in good health.

Written as DNA, the CDR3 is TGCGCCAGCAGGTACGGGATTAACTCCTACGAGCAGTACTTC. As protein: CASRYGINSYEQYF. This chain links TRBV5-1 with TRBJ2-7, with D tentatively TRBD2 (5 bases). The CDR3 is made up of 14 amino acids. Trimming removed 5 bases at V and 0 bases at J, with 12 bases between. Germline V gene data show CDR1 as SGHRS and CDR2 as YFSETQ.

Regarding this clone: This same CDR3 is encoded by further DNA sequences in the sample. The chain joins TRBV20-1 to TRBJ2-7; D is uncertain. Germline CDR1 reads DFQATT; CDR2 reads SNEGSKA (reference sequence). The V end lost 3 bases, the J end lost 2 bases, and 5 bases lay between the germline ends. The CDR3 has 11 residues. DNA of the CDR3: TGCAGTGCTAGGGGTACCTACGAGCAGTACTTC. Translation gives CSARGTYEQYF.

This clone was seen just once. The chain employs TRBV18 and TRBJ1-2; 7 bases map to TRBD1. The CDR3 runs 15 residues. CDR1 KGHSH and CDR2 LQKENI come from the germline V gene. The trim removed 3 bases at V and 8 bases at J, leaving 12 bases unmatched. The CDR3 sequence: CASSPGTDRLWGYTF. The CDR3 DNA reads TGTGCCAGCTCACCCGGGACAGATCGGTTGTGGGGCTACACCTTC.

This clone was found once. J is TRBJ1-2 and V is TRBV4-2; the match to TRBD1 covers 8 bases. The germline V gene has CDR1 LGHNA and CDR2 YNFKEQ. CDR3 length: 15 residues. J was trimmed by 4 bases and V by 2 bases; bases with no gene match: 6. The CDR3 spells CASSQQGAQAYGYTF. CDR3 DNA: TGTGCCAGCAGCCAACAGGGGGCGCAGGCCTATGGCTACACCTTC.

The rearrangement uses TRBV5-1 and TRBJ2-3, with 15 nucleotides matching TRBD2. The V gene end was trimmed by 3 bases and the J gene end by 4 bases; junction bases not matched to a gene: 6. Germline values: CDR1 SGHRS, CDR2 YFSETQ. This CDR3 is 17 amino acids long. For the CDR3, the DNA is TGCGCCAGCAGCTCTCGGACTAGCGGGAGGGGGGCAGATACGCAGTATTTT. Translated, it gives CASSSRTSGRGADTQYF. The variable domain in full, completed from reference TRBV5-1 and TRBJ2-3, reads KAGVTQTPRYLIKTRGQQVTLSCSPISGHRSVSWYQQTPGQGLQFLFEYFSETQRNKGNFPGRFSGRQFSNSRSEMNVSTLELGDSALYLCASSSRTSGRGADTQYFGPGTRLTVL.